The next 30 T cell receptor beta chains were all read from a single sample in a study of blood T cell repertoires in COVID-19. Some clones are missing from TCRdb's copy, which holds only in-frame ones; the method was immunoSEQ multiplex PCR. The sample has 400,000 to 450,000 clones, around 89% seen once; the top ten hold 1% to 1.3%. Sequencing was carried out using PBMCs or T cells enriched from blood (not recorded which). The origin of the receptors is a man in his thirties or forties who had recovered from COVID-19.

The chain is built from TRBV6-6 and TRBJ2-1; D perhaps matches TRBD1 (5 bases). Trimming took 10 bases from V and 6 from J, leaving 10 bases between them. From germline, CDR1 is MNHNY and CDR2 SVGAGI (reference sequence). This CDR3 has 11 amino acids. The CDR3: CAMGPGNEQFF. In nucleotides, the CDR3 is TGTGCCATGGGGCCGGGCAATGAGCAGTTCTTC.

The CDR3 coding sequence is TGTGCCAGCAGCTCCCGGGATACGCAGTATTTT. Translation: CASSSRDTQYF. J is TRBJ2-3 and V is TRBV5-8; the D is unclear. This CDR3 is built from 11 residues. The ends were cut back, 3 bases at V and 6 bases at J, with 5 bases in the middle. Germline CDR1 reads SGHTS; CDR2 reads YDEGEE.

The chain has TRBV5-6 and TRBJ1-2, with unresolved D. This CDR3 comprises 13 residues. Germline CDR1 reads SGHDT; CDR2 reads YYEEEE. V lost 4 bases and J lost 4, with 11 bases in between. The CDR3 DNA sequence: TGTGCCAGCAGCGAGGGAATTATCTATGGCTACACCTTC. Residues: CASSEGIIYGYTF. Based on the CDR3 plus reference TRBV5-6 and TRBJ1-2, the full variable domain is DAGVTQSPTHLIKTRGQQVTLRCSPKSGHDTVSWYQQALGQGPQFIFQYYEEEERQRGNFPDRFSGHQFPNYSSELNVNALLLGDSALYLCASSEGIIYGYTFGSGTRLTVV.

This chain uses TRBV29-1 with TRBJ2-5; weak D call: TRBD1 (5 bases). The CDR3 has 13 amino acids. The germline V and J ends were trimmed by 6 bases and 5 bases, with 16 bases remaining between them. Germline V CDR1 and CDR2: SQVTM, ANQGSEA. The CDR3 DNA follows: TGCAGCGTCAGACAGACGCGCCTTGAGACCCAGTACTTC. It yields the protein CSVRQTRLETQYF.

V gene TRBV7-9 combines with J gene TRBJ2-1; 7 bases match TRBD2. V was clipped by 4 bases and J by 7 bases; unmatched bases: 16. The CDR3 sequence is 17 residues long. Germline lookup yields CDR1 SEHNR and CDR2 FQNEAQ (reference sequence). The CDR3 loop is CASSSPRTSASANEQFF. The CDR3, as DNA: TGTGCCAGCAGCTCCCCCCGGACTAGTGCCTCTGCGAATGAGCAGTTCTTC.

V usage is TRBV11-2 and J usage is TRBJ2-2, with D possibly TRBD2 on 6 matching bases. The V end was cut by 5 bases, the J end by 7 bases, with 14 bases between. CDR3 length: 14 residues. Germline-derived CDR1 and CDR2 are SGHAT and FQNNGV. In DNA form, the CDR3 reads TGTGCCAGCAGCGTGACTAGTATCATCGGGGAGCTGTTTTTT. This sequence encodes CASSVTSIIGELFF.

The chain recombines TRBV6-5 with TRBJ2-7, with TRBD2 identical over 9 bases. The CDR3 has 13 amino acids. V was pared by 6 bases and J by 4 bases, with 4 bases of the junction left unmatched. Germline V gene lookup returns CDR1 MNHEY and CDR2 SVGAGI. The CDR3 here is CASSVAGAYEQYF. The CDR3 DNA follows: TGTGCCAGCAGCGTAGCGGGAGCTTACGAGCAGTACTTC.

A few counts support this clone. V and J are TRBV6-1 and TRBJ2-1, with 9 bases fitting TRBD1. Unmatched junction bases numbered 5, after V lost 1 base and J lost 7 bases. In germline, CDR1 is MNHNS, CDR2 SASEGT. There are 15 residues in the CDR3. The CDR3 nucleotides read TGTGCCAGCAGTGAAGTTGGGACAGGGAGGAATGAGCAGTTCTTC. Encoded protein: CASSEVGTGRNEQFF.

J is TRBJ1-5 and V is TRBV6-2 or TRBV6-3, with D possibly being TRBD1 (6 bases). Trimming removed 0 bases from V and 11 bases from J, with 23 bases in between. Germline V gene data show CDR1 as MNHEY and CDR2 as SVGEGT. The CDR3 sequence is 17 residues long. The CDR3 region has the DNA TGTGCCAGCAGTTACTCTCCCGGGACACCCGATCCGAGAGCCCAGCATTTT. The encoded protein is CASSYSPGTPDPRAQHF.

This chain links TRBV2 with TRBJ1-1; D not resolved. Trimming removed 8 bases at V and 0 bases at J, with 13 bases between. The CDR3 runs to 14 residues. Per the germline V gene, CDR1 is SNHLY and CDR2 is FYNNEI. CDR3 nucleotide sequence: TGTGCCAGCGCGGGGAGGGAGGTGAACACTGAAGCTTTCTTT. Translating it yields CASAGREVNTEAFF.

This rearrangement joins TRBV5-1 to TRBJ1-1; TRBD1 matches 8 bases. Per germline, CDR1 SGHRS and CDR2 YFSETQ. The CDR3 length is 14 residues. V was pared by 4 bases and J by 5 bases, with 7 bases of the junction left unmatched. CDR3 sequence: CASSRGQAETEAFF. CDR3 coding DNA: TGCGCCAGCAGCCGGGGACAGGCGGAGACTGAAGCTTTCTTT.

The genes are TRBV27 and TRBJ1-2, with 8 bases fitting TRBD1. The germline V gene has CDR1 MNHEY and CDR2 SMNVEV (reference sequence). J was trimmed by 5 bases and V by 4 bases; bases with no gene match: 12. This CDR3 has 16 residues. CDR3: CASSSHAPTGGYGYTF. In DNA form, the CDR3 reads TGTGCCAGCAGTTCCCACGCGCCAACAGGGGGGTATGGCTACACCTTC.

V usage is TRBV7-9 and J usage is TRBJ2-4; 7 nucleotides line up with TRBD1. The trim removed 4 bases at V and 0 bases at J, leaving 3 bases unmatched. Germline CDR1 and CDR2: SEHNR and FQNEAQ (reference sequence). This CDR3 has 15 residues. The CDR3 region is CASSSRDRAKNIQYF. The CDR3 nucleotides are TGTGCCAGCAGCTCCAGGGACAGAGCCAAAAACATTCAGTACTTC. Drawing the rest from reference TRBV7-9 and TRBJ2-4, the complete variable domain is DTGVSQNPRHKITKRGQNVTFRCDPISEHNRLYWYRQTLGQGPEFLTYFQNEAQLEKSRLLSDRFSAERPKGSFSTLEIQRTEQGDSAMYLCASSSRDRAKNIQYFGAGTRLSVL.

This chain links TRBV28 with TRBJ2-5; the match to TRBD1 covers 11 bases. Germline CDR1 is MDHEN and CDR2 is SYDVKM. With 5 bases clipped from V and 4 bases from J, the junction kept 15 bases outside the gene matches. The CDR3 runs to 18 residues. DNA of the CDR3: TGTGCCAGCAGTCCTCGTGCCCGGACAGGGGGCGGGAGAGAGACCCAGTACTTC. It encodes CASSPRARTGGGRETQYF.

V usage is TRBV9 and J usage is TRBJ2-7; D ambiguous. CDR1 SGDLS and CDR2 YYNGEE come from the germline V gene. The CDR3 runs to 14 residues. V lost 5 bases and J lost 2, with 14 bases in between. This CDR3 reads CASSRDLITYEQYF. The CDR3 nucleotides are TGTGCCAGCAGTCGAGACTTGATTACCTACGAGCAGTACTTC.

The chain combines TRBV18 with TRBJ2-1, with 9 bases aligning to TRBD2. The CDR3 spans 17 residues. CDR1 and CDR2 (germline): KGHSH, LQKENI. Unmatched junction bases numbered 10, after V lost 0 bases and J lost 7 bases. CDR3 amino acids: CASSPPGPAGGGNEQFF. CDR3 in DNA: TGTGCCAGCTCACCACCGGGGCCAGCGGGAGGTGGGAATGAGCAGTTCTTC.

This chain joins TRBV2 and TRBJ2-7, with 7 bases that match TRBD1. The J segment lost 0 bases and the V segment lost 7 bases, leaving 9 bases of the junction unmatched. This CDR3 has 15 amino acids. In germline, CDR1 is SNHLY, CDR2 FYNNEI. DNA of the CDR3: TGTGCCAGCAACCGGGACAGTACCTACTCCTACGAGCAGTACTTC. Translated: CASNRDSTYSYEQYF.

V gene TRBV7-9 combines with J gene TRBJ1-6; D not certain. The CDR3 spans 14 residues. V was clipped by 2 bases and J by 6 bases, with 8 bases between them. The germline CDR1 and CDR2 sequences are SEHNR and FQNEAQ (reference sequence). CDR3 coding DNA: TGTGCCAGCAGCTTAATGGCTGTTAATTCACCCCTCCACTTT. Residues: CASSLMAVNSPLHF.

This chain connects TRBV28 to TRBJ2-7; the match to TRBD2 covers 8 bases. Trimming cost V 7 bases and J 4 bases; bases outside gene matches: 15. Germline V gives CDR1 MDHEN, CDR2 SYDVKM. The CDR3 length is 16 residues. CDR3 sequence (DNA): TGTGCCAGCAATTCTGGGCAGAGCGGGAGTCGGTACGAGCAGTACTTC. Its protein is CASNSGQSGSRYEQYF. Full variable domain (remainder filled in from reference TRBV28 and TRBJ2-7): DVKVTQSSRYLVKRTGEKVFLECVQDMDHENMFWYRQDPGLGLRLIYFSYDVKMKEKGDIPEGYSVSREKKERFSLILESASTNQTSMYLCASNSGQSGSRYEQYFGPGTRLTVT.

The chain is built from TRBV19 and TRBJ1-3, with a weak D call TRBD1 (5 bases). V lost 2 bases, J lost 5 bases, and 13 bases lay in between. The CDR3 is made up of 15 amino acids. The germline gives CDR1 LNHDA, CDR2 SQIVND (reference sequence). CDR3 sequence: CASSISQGWRNTIYF. The CDR3 DNA reads as TGTGCCAGTAGTATAAGTCAGGGATGGAGAAACACCATATATTTT.

The CDR3 spells CASSPFSAGFSNEKLFF. The CDR3 DNA reads TGTGCCAGCAGTCCATTTTCTGCGGGGTTTAGTAATGAAAAACTGTTTTTT. The chain is built from TRBV7-9 and TRBJ1-4; D remains ambiguous. Germline values: CDR1 SEHNR, CDR2 FQNEAQ (reference sequence). The CDR3 loop spans 17 amino acids. V dropped 6 bases and J dropped 4 bases, with 21 bases sitting between them. Based on the CDR3 plus reference TRBV7-9 and TRBJ1-4, the full variable domain is DTGVSQNPRHKITKRGQNVTFRCDPISEHNRLYWYRQTLGQGPEFLTYFQNEAQLEKSRLLSDRFSAERPKGSFSTLEIQRTEQGDSAMYLCASSPFSAGFSNEKLFFGSGTQLSVL.

V is TRBV10-3 and J is TRBJ1-5; TRBD1 matches 8 bases. The CDR3 sequence is 15 residues long. J lost 7 bases, V lost 1 base, and 6 bases had no gene match. CDR1 is ENHRY, CDR2 SYGVKD, per germline. The CDR3 coding sequence is TGTGCCATCAGTGAGTATCAGGGGGCAGAACAGCCCCAGCATTTT. As protein: CAISEYQGAEQPQHF.

With respect to this clone: The sample has other DNA sequences that encode this CDR3 too. J is TRBJ1-1 and V is TRBV5-1, with 8 bases identical to TRBD1. The ends lost 2 bases at V and 4 bases at J; junction bases unmatched: 1. Germline V gene data show CDR1 as SGHRS and CDR2 as YFSETQ. CDR3 size: 13 residues. CDR3 sequence reads: CASSFTGGTEAFF. The CDR3 DNA sequence: TGCGCCAGCAGCTTTACAGGGGGCACTGAAGCTTTCTTT.

This clone showed up just once. This chain links TRBV7-9 with TRBJ1-2; 7 positions agree with TRBD1. V was pared by 5 bases and J by 4 bases, with 7 bases of the junction left unmatched. The CDR3 covers 14 residues. CDR1 SEHNR and CDR2 FQNEAQ come from the germline V gene (reference sequence). CDR3 sequence reads: CASSGAGTAYGYTF. The CDR3 DNA is TGTGCCAGCAGCGGCGCCGGGACAGCCTATGGCTACACCTTC.

The chain has TRBV18 and TRBJ2-5; 12 bases are a match to TRBD1. Germline assignment: CDR1 KGHSH and CDR2 LQKENI. J was trimmed by 4 bases and V by 2 bases; bases with no gene match: 2. CDR3 length: 15 amino acids. The CDR3 nucleotides are TGTGCCAGCTCACCAGGGGGACAGGGGGCAGAGACCCAGTACTTC. This gives the protein CASSPGGQGAETQYF.

The chain is built from TRBV28 and TRBJ1-6, with D perhaps matching TRBD1 (5 bases). The CDR3 loop spans 15 amino acids. V shed 11 bases and J shed 5 bases, with 19 bases lying between them. Germline values: CDR1 MDHEN, CDR2 SYDVKM. The CDR3 sequence: CAASTGGANNSPLHF. The CDR3 DNA is TGTGCCGCTTCGACGGGAGGGGCTAATAATTCACCCCTCCACTTT. Looking up the rest from reference TRBV28 and TRBJ1-6 gives the full variable domain: DVKVTQSSRYLVKRTGEKVFLECVQDMDHENMFWYRQDPGLGLRLIYFSYDVKMKEKGDIPEGYSVSREKKERFSLILESASTNQTSMYLCAASTGGANNSPLHFGNGTRLTVT.

The V gene is TRBV19, the J gene TRBJ1-1, with unresolved D. The CDR3 is 13 residues long. CDR1 LNHDA and CDR2 SQIVND come from the germline V gene (reference sequence). Trimming took 4 bases from V and 1 from J, leaving 7 bases between them. The CDR3 loop reads CASSREQNTEAFF. The CDR3 nucleotides read TGTGCCAGTAGTAGAGAACAGAACACTGAAGCTTTCTTT.

The CDR3 DNA is TGTGCCAGTAGTATAGATGTAGCGGGGAACACAGATACGCAGTATTTT. Translating it yields CASSIDVAGNTDTQYF. The J gene is TRBJ2-3, the V gene TRBV19; 8 bases map to TRBD2. The V gene end was trimmed by 0 bases and the J gene end by 2 bases; junction bases not matched to a gene: 4. From germline, CDR1 is LNHDA and CDR2 SQIVND (reference sequence). The CDR3 is 16 amino acids.

This clone was counted once. The chain is built from TRBV7-2 and TRBJ2-7; 8 positions match TRBD1. CDR1 SGHTA and CDR2 FQGNSA come from the germline V gene. This CDR3 is 13 amino acids long. The ends lost 5 bases at V and 2 bases at J; junction bases unmatched: 2. CDR3 residues: CASSRDRTYEQYF. The CDR3 DNA follows: TGTGCCAGCAGCCGGGACAGGACCTACGAGCAGTACTTC.

The gene calls are TRBV5-1 and TRBJ2-7; TRBD1 matches 11 bases. Trimming cost V 1 base and J 5 bases; bases outside gene matches: 5. The germline V gene encodes CDR1 SGHRS and CDR2 YFSETQ. The length of the CDR3 is 15 residues. CDR3 residues: CASSLRGQGANEQYF. The CDR3 coding sequence is TGCGCCAGCAGCTTGCGAGGACAGGGGGCGAACGAGCAGTACTTC.